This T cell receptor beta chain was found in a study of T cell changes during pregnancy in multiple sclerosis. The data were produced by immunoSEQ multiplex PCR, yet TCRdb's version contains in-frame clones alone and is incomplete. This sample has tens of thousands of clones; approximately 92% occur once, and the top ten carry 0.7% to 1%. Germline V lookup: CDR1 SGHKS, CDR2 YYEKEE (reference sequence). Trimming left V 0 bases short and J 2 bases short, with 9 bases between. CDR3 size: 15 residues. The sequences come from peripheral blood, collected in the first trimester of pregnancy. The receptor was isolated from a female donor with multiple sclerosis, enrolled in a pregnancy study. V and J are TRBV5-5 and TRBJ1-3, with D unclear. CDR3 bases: TGTGCCAGCAGCTTGGGTACGGCGGCTGGAAACACCATATATTTT. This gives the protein CASSLGTAAGNTIYF.